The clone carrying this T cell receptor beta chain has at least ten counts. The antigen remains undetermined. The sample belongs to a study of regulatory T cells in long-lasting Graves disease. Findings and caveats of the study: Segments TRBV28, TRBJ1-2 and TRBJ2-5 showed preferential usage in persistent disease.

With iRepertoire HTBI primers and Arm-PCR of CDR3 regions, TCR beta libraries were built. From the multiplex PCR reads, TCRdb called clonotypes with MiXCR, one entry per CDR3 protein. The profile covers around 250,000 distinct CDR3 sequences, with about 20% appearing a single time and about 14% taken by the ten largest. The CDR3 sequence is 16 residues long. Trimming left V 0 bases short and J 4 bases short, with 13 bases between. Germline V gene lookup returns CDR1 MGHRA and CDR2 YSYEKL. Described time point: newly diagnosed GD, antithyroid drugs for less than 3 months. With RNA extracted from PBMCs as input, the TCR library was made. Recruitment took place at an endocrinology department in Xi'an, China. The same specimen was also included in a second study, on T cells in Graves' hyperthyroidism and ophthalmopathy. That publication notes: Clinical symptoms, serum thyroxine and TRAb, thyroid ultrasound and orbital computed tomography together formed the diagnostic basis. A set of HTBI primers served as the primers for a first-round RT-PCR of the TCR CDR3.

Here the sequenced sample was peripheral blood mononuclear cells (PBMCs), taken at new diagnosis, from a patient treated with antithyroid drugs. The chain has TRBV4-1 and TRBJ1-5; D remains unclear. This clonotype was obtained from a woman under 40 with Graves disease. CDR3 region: CASSQDGGFGNQPQHF. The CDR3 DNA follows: TGCGCCAGCAGCCAAGATGGCGGGTTCGGGAATCAGCCCCAGCATTTT.